Following are 28 T cell receptor beta chains from one sample sequenced in a study of blood T cell repertoires in COVID-19. Sequenced by immunoSEQ multiplex PCR; TCRdb stores in-frame clones only, minus some. This table holds approximately 160,000 clones, around 77% found once. Sequences were obtained from peripheral blood. These receptors were collected from a man between 65 and 79 years old with acute or convalescent COVID-19.

This clone was counted only a few times. The V call is TRBV9, the J call TRBJ1-1; D is uncertain. The ends were cut back, 4 bases at V and 1 base at J, with 17 bases in the middle. CDR1 is SGDLS, CDR2 YYNGEE, per germline. The CDR3 length is 16 residues. CDR3 nucleotides: TGTGCCAGCAGCCACCACCCACAGCCTTCGAACACTGAAGCTTTCTTT. Translated: CASSHHPQPSNTEAFF.

This clone was recorded a few times. The chain couples TRBV5-6 to TRBJ1-3; TRBD1 matches at 8 bases. The CDR3 spans 15 residues. Germline V gene sequence: CDR1 SGHDT, CDR2 YYEEEE. V was clipped by 4 bases and J by 4 bases; unmatched bases: 7. The chain's CDR3 is CASSPRGPGGNTIYF. DNA for the CDR3: TGTGCCAGCAGCCCCAGGGGGCCTGGCGGAAACACCATATATTTT.

The V and J genes are TRBV7-9 and TRBJ2-1; TRBD2 is a possible D gene (5 bases). The CDR3 has 15 amino acids. Germline V gene data show CDR1 as SEHNR and CDR2 as FQNEAQ (reference sequence). Trimming took off 5 bases at V and 4 bases at J, with 15 bases between the two ends. The CDR3 nucleotides read TGTGCCAGCAGCCTTAGTGGGAGCCCTTACAATGAGCAGTTCTTC. This encodes CASSLSGSPYNEQFF.

J is TRBJ2-5 and V is TRBV5-4; 12 nucleotides agree with TRBD2. The CDR3 runs to 15 residues. Germline V CDR1 and CDR2: SGHNT, YYREEE (reference sequence). The J segment lost 4 bases and the V segment lost 3 bases, leaving 4 bases of the junction unmatched. Here the CDR3 DNA reads TGTGCCAGCAGCTCTGGGGGACTAGCGGGAGAGACCCAGTACTTC. Protein product: CASSSGGLAGETQYF.

V usage is TRBV7-9 and J usage is TRBJ2-3; 11 bases fit TRBD2. Germline CDR1 is SEHNR and CDR2 is FQNEAQ (reference sequence). The CDR3 is 14 residues long. V lost 3 bases to trimming and J lost 5 bases; unmatched junction nucleotides: 1. CDR3 sequence reads: CASSFSGRGDTQYF. CDR3 sequence (DNA): TGTGCCAGCAGCTTTAGCGGGAGGGGAGATACGCAGTATTTT.

The rearrangement uses TRBV9 and TRBJ2-3; TRBD2 matches at 8 bases. The CDR3 consists of 15 residues. J was trimmed by 4 bases and V by 6 bases; bases with no gene match: 10. Germline V gene data show CDR1 as SGDLS and CDR2 as YYNGEE. Written as DNA, the CDR3 is TGTGCCAGCAACGCACGGGGGGGCCTTGCAGATACGCAGTATTTT. This encodes CASNARGGLADTQYF.

V and J are TRBV5-1 and TRBJ2-2; D uncertain. The CDR3 totals 15 residues. Trimming removed 1 base at V and 0 bases at J, with 7 bases between. Germline V lookup: CDR1 SGHRS, CDR2 YFSETQ. The CDR3 bases are TGCGCCAGCAGCTTGCTTAGCACGAACACCGGGGAGCTGTTTTTT. Its protein product is CASSLLSTNTGELFF.

The chain couples TRBV5-1 to TRBJ1-1; D may be TRBD1 (5 bases). Trimming pared 7 bases from V and 0 bases from J, leaving 13 bases between. The germline V gene encodes CDR1 SGHRS and CDR2 YFSETQ. The CDR3 loop spans 14 amino acids. The DNA of the CDR3 is TGCGCCAGCCGAACCGGGACTTTGAACACTGAAGCTTTCTTT. It encodes CASRTGTLNTEAFF.

The V and J genes are TRBV2 and TRBJ1-5; D possibly corresponds to TRBD1 (6 bases). CDR3 length: 13 residues. Trimming removed 7 bases from V and 6 bases from J, with 13 bases in between. Germline V gene lookup returns CDR1 SNHLY and CDR2 FYNNEI. The CDR3 DNA sequence: TGTGCCAGCAACGCGGGGGCGAGTCAGCCCCAGCATTTT. It encodes CASNAGASQPQHF.

The J gene is TRBJ2-1, the V gene TRBV10-3; maybe TRBD2 (6 bases). There are 14 residues in the CDR3. Trimming left V 7 bases short and J 2 bases short, with 12 bases between. Germline CDR1 ENHRY, CDR2 SYGVKD. CDR3 amino acids: CAIKAGLAYNEQFF. For the CDR3, the DNA is TGTGCCATCAAGGCGGGGTTGGCCTACAATGAGCAGTTCTTC.

The gene calls are TRBV13 and TRBJ2-3; perhaps TRBD1 as D (6 bases). V lost 0 bases, J lost 4 bases, and 11 bases lay in between. Germline CDR1 PRHDT, CDR2 FYEKMQ (reference sequence). There are 15 residues in the CDR3. CDR3 sequence (DNA): TGTGCCAGCAGCTTAGGTACAGGGAAATCAGATACGCAGTATTTT. Its protein product is CASSLGTGKSDTQYF.

This clone was seen more than once but under ten times. The chain couples TRBV19 to TRBJ2-1; 11 bases agree with TRBD2. CDR1 is LNHDA and CDR2 is SQIVND in the germline V gene (reference sequence). With 6 bases clipped from V and 2 bases from J, the junction kept 6 bases outside the gene matches. This CDR3 has 16 amino acids. CDR3 DNA: TGTGCCAGTAGATATAGCGGGGGGGCTACCTACAATGAGCAGTTCTTC. It translates to CASRYSGGATYNEQFF.

The rearrangement uses TRBV5-1 and TRBJ1-1, with D tentatively TRBD1 (6 bases). Germline CDR1 reads SGHRS; CDR2 reads YFSETQ. The V end was cut by 3 bases, the J end by 1 base, with 16 bases between. The CDR3 contains 16 residues. The DNA for the CDR3 is TGCGCCAGCAGCTCTGGAGCGACAGGACGGAACACTGAAGCTTTCTTT. Protein: CASSSGATGRNTEAFF.

V is TRBV5-6 and J is TRBJ1-1; 12 nucleotides agree with TRBD1. V trimming: 2 bases; J trimming: 5 bases; junction bases outside the gene matches: 4. This CDR3 is 15 amino acids long. The germline CDR1 and CDR2 sequences are SGHDT and YYEEEE. The CDR3 region has the DNA TGTGCCAGCAGCTTTGGGACAGGGGGCGCGACTGAAGCTTTCTTT. This sequence encodes CASSFGTGGATEAFF.

The sample holds one count of this clone. The chain employs TRBV21-1 and TRBJ1-2; the D call of TRBD1 is as the table states it, not checked on the DNA. TRBV21-1 is labeled a pseudogene. The CDR3 consists of 14 residues. The CDR3 sequence: CASSNRRQGNGYTF. CDR3 DNA sequence: TGTGCCAGCAGCAACAGACGACAGGGGAACGGCTACACCTTC.

The chain joins TRBV4-2 to TRBJ2-7, with no clear D. The length of the CDR3 is 13 residues. From germline, CDR1 is LGHNA and CDR2 YNFKEQ. V was shortened by 1 base and J by 4 bases, with 8 bases between the two germline ends. The CDR3 is CASSQGGRYEQYF. CDR3 DNA: TGTGCCAGCAGCCAAGGAGGAAGATACGAGCAGTACTTC.

This clone appeared a single time. This rearrangement joins TRBV7-2 to TRBJ1-5, with D perhaps TRBD1 (5 bases). V was shortened by 6 bases and J by 6 bases, with 18 bases between the two germline ends. CDR1 is SGHTA, CDR2 FQGNSA, per germline. The CDR3 is made up of 15 amino acids. In DNA form, the CDR3 reads TGTGCCAGCAGGGAAAACTCAGGGTATATTCAGCCCCAGCATTTT. This codes for CASRENSGYIQPQHF.

A few counts support this clone. This chain links TRBV15 with TRBJ2-7, with 7 positions matching TRBD1. Germline V CDR1 and CDR2: LNHNV, YYDKDF (reference sequence). This CDR3 contains 17 residues. The V gene end was trimmed by 5 bases and the J gene end by 0 bases; junction bases not matched to a gene: 13. In DNA form, the CDR3 reads TGTGCCACCAGCCCTAGGATAGGTCAGGGGGTCTCCTACGAGCAGTACTTC. Its translation is CATSPRIGQGVSYEQYF. The variable domain in full, completed from reference TRBV15 and TRBJ2-7, reads DAMVIQNPRYQVTQFGKPVTLSCSQTLNHNVMYWYQQKSSQAPKLLFHYYDKDFNNEADTPDNFQSRRPNTSFCFLDIRSPGLGDTAMYLCATSPRIGQGVSYEQYFGPGTRLTVT.

The rearrangement links TRBV18 to TRBJ1-2; TRBD1 aligns across 7 bases. Germline V CDR1 and CDR2: KGHSH, LQKENI. The CDR3 runs 16 residues. Germline trimming cut 1 base from V and 0 bases from J; bases unmatched to any gene: 5. CDR3 DNA sequence: TGTGCCAGCTCACCACAGGGGGCGTTGGCTAACTATGGCTACACCTTC. As protein: CASSPQGALANYGYTF. The variable domain in full, completed from reference TRBV18 and TRBJ1-2, reads NAGVMQNPRHLVRRRGQEARLRCSPMKGHSHVYWYRQLPEEGLKFMVYLQKENIIDESGMPKERFSAEFPKEGPSILRIQQVVRGDSAAYFCASSPQGALANYGYTFGSGTRLTVV.

This clone was seen once. This chain joins TRBV5-1 and TRBJ2-5; D may be TRBD1 (5 bases). The CDR3 runs 12 residues. The V end was cut by 4 bases, the J end by 4 bases, with 8 bases between. CDR1 is SGHRS, CDR2 YFSETQ, per germline. The CDR3, as DNA: TGCGCCAGCAGCCCAGACAGAGAGACCCAGTACTTC. It specifies CASSPDRETQYF.

The chain carries TRBV27 and TRBJ2-7, with D perhaps TRBD1 (6 bases). The CDR3 covers 16 residues. Trimming removed 3 bases from V and 4 bases from J, with 19 bases in between. The V gene's germline CDR1 is MNHEY and CDR2 SMNVEV (reference sequence). Here the CDR3 reads CASSLSRTVSRYEQYF. The DNA of the CDR3 is TGTGCCAGCAGTTTGTCTCGGACAGTTAGTAGGTACGAGCAGTACTTC.

The chain has TRBV2 and TRBJ2-7, with a possible D match to TRBD1 (6 bases). The CDR3 consists of 12 residues. V lost 3 bases and J 12 bases, leaving 15 bases between the germline ends. CDR1 is SNHLY, CDR2 FYNNEI, per germline. CDR3: CASSEAQGRLYF. DNA for the CDR3: TGTGCCAGCAGTGAGGCACAGGGAAGGTTGTACTTC.

The chain is built from TRBV7-8 and TRBJ2-2; D might be TRBD1 (6 bases). Per the germline V gene, CDR1 is SGHVS and CDR2 is FQNEAQ. V was shortened by 4 bases and J by 3 bases, with 9 bases between the two germline ends. This CDR3 is built from 14 residues. The DNA of the CDR3 is TGTGCCAGCAGCTCAAACAGGGACACCGGGGAGCTGTTTTTT. Protein sequence: CASSSNRDTGELFF.

The chain employs TRBV24-1 and TRBJ2-1; maybe TRBD2 (6 bases). V dropped 7 bases and J dropped 5 bases, with 14 bases sitting between them. This CDR3 region has 14 residues. CDR1 KGHDR and CDR2 SFDVKD come from the germline V gene. DNA of the CDR3: TGTGCCACCAGGGCAGATAGCGGAAACAATGAGCAGTTCTTC. Amino acid sequence: CATRADSGNNEQFF.

Turning to this clone: In the same sample, other DNA sequences code for this CDR3. V and J are TRBV6-2 or TRBV6-3 and TRBJ1-5; 7 nucleotides align to TRBD1. The junction had 9 bases not matched to a gene; V was cut back by 6 bases and J by 4 bases. CDR1 MNHEY and CDR2 SVGEGT come from the germline V gene. This CDR3 region has 15 residues. This CDR3 reads CASSPMGQLNQPQHF. The CDR3 DNA follows: TGTGCCAGCAGCCCGATGGGACAGTTGAATCAGCCCCAGCATTTT.

The J gene is TRBJ2-3, the V gene TRBV5-1, with TRBD1 matching 8 bases. This CDR3 comprises 14 residues. The germline gives CDR1 SGHRS, CDR2 YFSETQ. V lost 5 bases, J lost 5 bases, and 7 bases stayed unmatched. CDR3 loop: CASREGQELDTQYF. The CDR3 DNA reads as TGCGCCAGCAGAGAGGGACAGGAGCTAGATACGCAGTATTTT.

J is TRBJ2-1 and V is TRBV3-1 (or the pseudogene TRBV3-2), with 9 bases aligning to TRBD1. The CDR3 sequence is 14 residues long. V gave up 1 base and J gave up 10 bases; unmatched junction bases: 5. Germline CDR1 LGHDT, CDR2 YNNKEL (reference sequence). CDR3 loop: CASSQGLDRGEQFF. The CDR3 region has the DNA TGTGCCAGCAGCCAAGGCCTGGACAGGGGCGAGCAGTTCTTC.

The chain couples TRBV30 to TRBJ2-3; tentative D call: TRBD2 (6 bases). The germline V gene encodes CDR1 GTSNPN and CDR2 SVGIG (reference sequence). Trimming removed 4 bases from V and 0 bases from J, with 8 bases in between. The CDR3 totals 13 residues. The CDR3 loop reads CAWIGTSTDTQYF. CDR3 bases: TGTGCCTGGATCGGGACTAGCACAGATACGCAGTATTTT.